These 20 T cell receptor beta chains came from one sample sequenced in a study of prognosis after radiotherapy for stage I lung cancer. Multiplex PCR in two rounds served to amplify TCR beta CDR3 from genomic DNA. TRBV and TRBJ genes each had their own specific primers in first-round PCR. In TCRdb, the multiplex PCR reads were re-called with MiXCR into one record per CDR3 protein. The data hold about 51,000 distinct CDR3 sequences, with approximately 30% observed a single time. The sample was PBMCs, taken before or after stereotactic body radiation therapy (not recorded which). Receptor source: a donor over 45 with non-small cell lung cancer.

This clonotype was detected only once. A much larger clone lies a single base off, so this may be a read error. The chain is built from TRBV9 and TRBJ2-2; D is perhaps TRBD2 (5 bases). V was clipped by 6 bases and J by 4 bases, with 19 bases between them. The CDR3 has 16 amino acids. Germline V gives CDR1 SGDLS, CDR2 YYNGEE. The chain's CDR3 is CASTQQAVAITGELFF. CDR3 coding DNA: TGTGCCAGCACCCAACAAGCGGTAGCTATCACCGGGGAGCTGTTTTTT.

This clonotype was seen only a few times. Since a much larger clone is just one base distant, this may be a read error. The chain employs TRBV9 and TRBJ2-2; 9 bases line up with TRBD1. The CDR3 length is 15 residues. Germline V gene lookup returns CDR1 SGDLS and CDR2 YYNGEE. V shed 3 bases, J shed 4 bases, and the junction held 4 bases outside the gene matches. The CDR3 nucleotides read TGTGCCAGCAGCGCCGGGACAGGGAGCACCGGGGAGCTGTTTTTT. It codes for CASSAGTGSTGELFF.

Notes on this clonotype: With a much larger clone just one base away, this may be a read error. The chain combines TRBV20-1 with TRBJ1-2, with unresolved D. In germline, CDR1 is DFQATT, CDR2 SNEGSKA (reference sequence). The CDR3 spans 11 residues. V dropped 5 bases and J dropped 8 bases, with 12 bases sitting between them. The CDR3 bases are TGCAGTGCTCCCTTCTACCGGGGCTACACCTTC. This translates into CSAPFYRGYTF.

This clonotype has just a few counts. Being one base from a much bigger clone, this may be a read error. V is TRBV6-5 and J is TRBJ1-1; the D gene is possibly TRBD1 (6 bases). The CDR3 runs 15 residues. Germline CDR1 reads MNHEY; CDR2 reads SVGAGI. V was cut by 4 bases and J by 5 bases, with 17 bases left in between. The CDR3 coding sequence is TGTGCCAGCAGTTGGGAGGGGGAAGTGGTTACTGAAGCTTTCTTT. Its protein product is CASSWEGEVVTEAFF.

As concerns this clonotype: A much larger clone lies a single base off, so this may be a read error. This sequence joins TRBV6-2 or TRBV6-3 and TRBJ2-3; 8 nucleotides line up with TRBD2. The CDR3 totals 15 residues. Germline-derived CDR1 and CDR2 are MNHEY and SVGEGT. The trim removed 5 bases at V and 9 bases at J, leaving 13 bases unmatched. The CDR3 DNA is TGTGCCAGCAGTGATATCGGGAGGGGTATGGACACGCAGTATTTT. Amino acids: CASSDIGRGMDTQYF.

The sample holds many counts of this clonotype. V usage is TRBV20-1 and J usage is TRBJ1-6; 8 bases line up with TRBD1. Germline values: CDR1 DFQATT, CDR2 SNEGSKA (reference sequence). Trimming at V came to 3 bases and at J to 9 bases, leaving 7 bases not matched to a gene. This CDR3 contains 14 residues. CDR3 DNA sequence: TGCAGTGCTAGGACAGGGGCTAATAGTTCACCCCTCCACTTT. Translating gives CSARTGANSSPLHF.

This sequence joins TRBV29-1 and TRBJ2-7; a weak D match, TRBD2 (6 bases). The CDR3 totals 11 residues. Looked up from germline, CDR1 is SQVTM and CDR2 is ANQGSEA. V was clipped by 6 bases and J by 5 bases, with 11 bases between them. CDR3 protein: CSVQRVDEQYF. The CDR3 nucleotides read TGCAGCGTCCAGCGGGTTGACGAGCAGTACTTC.

This clonotype appeared many times. The V gene is TRBV5-5, the J gene TRBJ2-7; TRBD1 agrees at 7 bases. Germline V gene data show CDR1 as SGHKS and CDR2 as YYEKEE (reference sequence). Trimming took 4 bases from V and 7 from J; bases not matched to a gene: 14. There are 15 residues in the CDR3. This CDR3 reads CASSAQGYSLREQYF. CDR3 bases: TGTGCCAGCAGCGCACAGGGGTATAGTCTGAGGGAGCAGTACTTC.

Many counts were recorded for this clonotype. V usage is TRBV13 and J usage is TRBJ2-3; 13 bases align to TRBD2. This CDR3 has 18 residues. From germline, CDR1 is PRHDT and CDR2 FYEKMQ (reference sequence). Trimming cost V 5 bases and J 3 bases; bases outside gene matches: 11. The CDR3 is CASSQGGLAGSGTDTQYF. The CDR3 nucleotides read TGTGCCAGCAGCCAAGGGGGACTAGCGGGAAGTGGAACAGATACGCAGTATTTT.

Note on this clonotype: This likely stems from a read error, as it lies one base from a far larger clone. The chain has TRBV7-9 and TRBJ2-1, with D unresolved. This CDR3 has 12 residues. CDR1 and CDR2 from the germline V gene are SEHNR and FQNEAQ (reference sequence). V shed 5 bases and J shed 6 bases, with 8 bases lying between them. The CDR3 DNA is TGTGCCAGCAGCGTCGGACGCAATGAGCAGTTCTTC. This encodes CASSVGRNEQFF. Complete variable domain (other parts from reference TRBV7-9 and TRBJ2-1): DTGVSQNPRHKITKRGQNVTFRCDPISEHNRLYWYRQTLGQGPEFLTYFQNEAQLEKSRLLSDRFSAERPKGSFSTLEIQRTEQGDSAMYLCASSVGRNEQFFGPGTRLTVL.

This clonotype came up many times. The chain employs TRBV12-3 or TRBV12-4 and TRBJ2-5; 8 nucleotides agree with TRBD2. This CDR3 has 14 amino acids. With 5 bases clipped from V and 5 bases from J, the junction kept 7 bases outside the gene matches. The CDR3: CASSTGTSRETQYF. DNA for the CDR3: TGTGCCAGCAGTACCGGGACTAGTAGGGAGACCCAGTACTTC.

This clonotype was found many times. The chain recombines TRBV5-1 with TRBJ2-1; weak D call: TRBD1 (6 bases). CDR1 is SGHRS, CDR2 YFSETQ, per germline. V was trimmed by 4 bases and J by 10 bases, leaving 12 bases between them. The CDR3 is 12 amino acids. DNA of the CDR3: TGCGCCAGCAGCCCGGACAGATCGGAGCAGTTCTTC. Translating gives CASSPDRSEQFF.

V gene TRBV24-1 combines with J gene TRBJ2-7; weak D call: TRBD2 (6 bases). Per the germline V gene, CDR1 is KGHDR and CDR2 is SFDVKD. Deletions cut 7 bases from V and 6 bases from J, with 18 bases between. The CDR3 length is 14 residues. The CDR3 DNA is TGTGCCACCAGCTCCGGGACTGGGACTTCCGAGCAGTACTTC. Protein product: CATSSGTGTSEQYF.

In this sample, this clonotype turned up many times. The chain recombines TRBV5-1 with TRBJ2-2; D tentatively fits TRBD1 or TRBD2 (6 bases each). V was pared by 1 base and J by 4 bases, with 17 bases between. The CDR3 loop spans 17 amino acids. In germline, CDR1 is SGHRS, CDR2 YFSETQ. DNA for the CDR3: TGCGCCAGCAGCTTGCCCGGGGGCGGGCTTAGCACCGGGGAGCTGTTTTTT. It is translated as CASSLPGGGLSTGELFF.

Comment on this clonotype: Mismatch with germline at one junction end may stem from a read error. The rearrangement links TRBV30 to TRBJ2-5; no definite D call. Germline CDR1 reads GTSNPN; CDR2 reads SVGIG (reference sequence). The CDR3 has 14 amino acids. This CDR3 reads CAWKSAGAFETHYF. The CDR3 coding sequence is TGTGCCTGGAAGTCCGCAGGAGCTTTCGAGACCCATTACTTC.

The table lists this clonotype with many counts. This chain's CDR3 is CASSYIASNQPQHF. The CDR3 bases are TGTGCCAGCAGTTACATAGCGAGCAATCAGCCCCAGCATTTT. The chain employs TRBV6-2 or TRBV6-3 and TRBJ1-5, with D hard to call. This CDR3 has 14 amino acids. Trimming pared 2 bases from V and 1 base from J, leaving 6 bases between. The germline CDR1 and CDR2 sequences are MNHEY and SVGEGT.

This clonotype was detected ten times or more. The chain employs TRBV12-3 or TRBV12-4 and TRBJ1-6; 7 nucleotides align to TRBD1. The CDR3 contains 15 residues. V shed 1 base, J shed 5 bases, and the junction held 2 bases outside the gene matches. The CDR3 DNA is TGTGCCAGCAGTTTAGGGGGACAGAATAATTCACCCCTCCACTTT. Translating gives CASSLGGQNNSPLHF.

The chain is built from TRBV9 and TRBJ2-3; perhaps TRBD2 as D (6 bases). V lost 1 base to trimming and J lost 1 base, with 16 bases between them. Germline loops: CDR1 SGDLS, CDR2 YYNGEE. The CDR3 runs to 17 residues. This CDR3 reads CASSVYGLEGRTDTQYF. CDR3 coding DNA: TGTGCCAGCAGCGTATATGGGTTGGAGGGCCGCACAGATACGCAGTATTTT.

For this clonotype: A far larger clone is one base from this, pointing to a likely read error. This sequence joins TRBV6-2 or TRBV6-3 and TRBJ2-3; D possibly uses TRBD1 or TRBD2 (5 bases each). Trimming took 6 bases from V and 11 from J, leaving 18 bases between them. The CDR3 runs to 13 residues. The germline V gene encodes CDR1 MNHEY and CDR2 SVGEGT. The CDR3 loop reads CASSPGAGEVQYF. CDR3 DNA: TGTGCCAGCAGCCCCGGGGCGGGTGAGGTGCAGTATTTT.

This clonotype was picked up many times. CDR3 coding DNA: TGTGCCAGCAGGGGTGGGAGGGTGGAGCAGTACTTC. Its translation is CASRGGRVEQYF. V is TRBV5-5 and J is TRBJ2-7; 7 bases are a match to TRBD2. The CDR3 runs to 12 residues. Per the germline V gene, CDR1 is SGHKS and CDR2 is YYEKEE (reference sequence). Germline trimming cut 5 bases from V and 7 bases from J; bases unmatched to any gene: 6.